This TCR beta chain was sequenced in a study of human CD4 T cells and Enterobacteriaceae. The memory gate held CD4+ cells that were not CD45RA+CCR7+CD95- naive cells, over 95% pure. Healthy donor blood came from Swiss blood donation centers. Positive selection with CD4 and CD14 microbeads isolated CD4+ T cells and monocytes. CD8+, CD14+, CD16+, CD56+, CD19+ and CD25-bright cells were excluded before sorting. Germline V lookup: CDR1 SGHTA, CDR2 FQGNSA. The CDR3 has 12 residues. The germline V and J ends were trimmed by 1 base and 9 bases, with 7 bases remaining between them. The study, taken as a whole, reports: Ex vivo reactivity came only from nucleotide matches to CFSE-low cultures.

TCRdb's table, derived via immunoSEQ multiplex PCR, lists solely in-frame clones and lacks some. The sample lists about 26,000 clones; roughly 80% were seen once. With regard to this clone: Its antigen is as yet unknown. The same CDR3 arises from other DNA sequences in this sample as well.

Material: memory CD4+ T cells from blood. This TCR derives from a human donor in good health. The chain recombines TRBV7-2 with TRBJ2-1; D is uncertain. Here the CDR3 DNA reads TGTGCCAGCAGCTTAGTTGTATTTGAGCAGTTCTTC. It yields the protein CASSLVVFEQFF.